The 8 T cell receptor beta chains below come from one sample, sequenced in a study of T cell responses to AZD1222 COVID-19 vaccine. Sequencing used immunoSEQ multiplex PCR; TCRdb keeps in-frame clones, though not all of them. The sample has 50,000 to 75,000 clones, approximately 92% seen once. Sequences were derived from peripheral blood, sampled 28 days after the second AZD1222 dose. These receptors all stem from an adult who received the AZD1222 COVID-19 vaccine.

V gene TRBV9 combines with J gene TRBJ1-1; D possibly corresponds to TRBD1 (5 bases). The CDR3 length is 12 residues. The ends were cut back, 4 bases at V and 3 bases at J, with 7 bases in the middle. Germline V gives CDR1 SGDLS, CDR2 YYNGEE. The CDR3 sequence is CASSPGDTEAFF. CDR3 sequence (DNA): TGTGCCAGCAGCCCGGGGGACACTGAAGCTTTCTTT.

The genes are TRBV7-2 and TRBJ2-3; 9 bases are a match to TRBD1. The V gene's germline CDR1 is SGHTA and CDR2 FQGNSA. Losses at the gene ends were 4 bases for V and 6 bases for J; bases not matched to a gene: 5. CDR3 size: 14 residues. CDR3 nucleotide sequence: TGTGCCAGCAGCTCGACAGGGGGTGGCGATACGCAGTATTTT. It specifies CASSSTGGGDTQYF.

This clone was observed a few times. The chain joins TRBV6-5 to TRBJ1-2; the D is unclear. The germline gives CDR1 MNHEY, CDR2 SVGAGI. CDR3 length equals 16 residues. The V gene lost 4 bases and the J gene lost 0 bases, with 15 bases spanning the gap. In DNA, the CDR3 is TGTGCCAGCAGTTCGGATGCGGACTCACCTAACTATGGCTACACCTTC. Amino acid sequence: CASSSDADSPNYGYTF.

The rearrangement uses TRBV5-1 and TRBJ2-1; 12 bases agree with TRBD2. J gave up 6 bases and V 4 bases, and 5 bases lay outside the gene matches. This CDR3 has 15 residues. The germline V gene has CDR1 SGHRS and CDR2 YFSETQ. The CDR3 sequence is CASSQTSGGFNEQFF. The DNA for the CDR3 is TGCGCCAGCAGCCAGACTAGCGGGGGTTTCAATGAGCAGTTCTTC.

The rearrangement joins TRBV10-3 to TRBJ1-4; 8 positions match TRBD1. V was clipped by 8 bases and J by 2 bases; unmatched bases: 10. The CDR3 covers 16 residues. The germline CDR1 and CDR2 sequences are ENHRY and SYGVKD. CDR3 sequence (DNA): TGTGCCATCTCCTTCGGGCAGGGGGCCACTAATGAAAAACTGTTTTTT. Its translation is CAISFGQGATNEKLFF.

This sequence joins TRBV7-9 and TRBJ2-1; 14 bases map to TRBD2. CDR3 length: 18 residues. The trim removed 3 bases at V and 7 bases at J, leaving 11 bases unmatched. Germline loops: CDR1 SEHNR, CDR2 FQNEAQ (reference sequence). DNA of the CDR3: TGTGCCAGCAGCTTGAGACAGGGGACTAGCGGGAGTCTGAATGAGCAGTTCTTC. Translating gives CASSLRQGTSGSLNEQFF. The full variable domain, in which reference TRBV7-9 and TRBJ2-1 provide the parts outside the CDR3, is DTGVSQNPRHKITKRGQNVTFRCDPISEHNRLYWYRQTLGQGPEFLTYFQNEAQLEKSRLLSDRFSAERPKGSFSTLEIQRTEQGDSAMYLCASSLRQGTSGSLNEQFFGPGTRLTVL.

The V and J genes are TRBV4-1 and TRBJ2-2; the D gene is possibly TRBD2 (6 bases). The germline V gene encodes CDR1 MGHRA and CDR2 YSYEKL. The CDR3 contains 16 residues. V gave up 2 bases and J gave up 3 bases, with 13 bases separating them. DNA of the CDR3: TGCGCCAGCAGCCAAAATTACCGGGAGTACACCGGGGAGCTGTTTTTT. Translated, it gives CASSQNYREYTGELFF.

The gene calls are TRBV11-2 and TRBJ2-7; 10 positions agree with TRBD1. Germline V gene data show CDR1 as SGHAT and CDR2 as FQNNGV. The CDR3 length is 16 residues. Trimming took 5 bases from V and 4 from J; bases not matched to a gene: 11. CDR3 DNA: TGTGCCAGCAGCCAGACGAGGACAGGGGGAGTGTACGAGCAGTACTTC. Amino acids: CASSQTRTGGVYEQYF.